This entry features one T cell receptor (beta chain) sequence. Assay: immunoSEQ multiplex PCR; the TCRdb copy retains only in-frame clones and omits some. The sample includes around 620,000 clones, just under 90% of them seen just once. These data are taken from a study of blood T cell repertoires in COVID-19. Overall study: PBMCs, B-cell-depleted T cells, or T cells were the source of the cDNA or gDNA that made up the material.

This CDR3 spans 15 amino acids. Trimming shortened V by 6 bases and J by 6 bases, and 17 bases separated the two germline ends. Germline CDR1 LNHDA, CDR2 SQIVND (reference sequence). This clonotype originated in a woman aged 18-29 years with acute or convalescent COVID-19. The material sequenced was peripheral blood. This sequence joins TRBV19 and TRBJ2-2; D remains ambiguous. The CDR3 loop is CASSKTRLLAGELFF. The CDR3 nucleotides are TGTGCCAGTAGCAAAACGCGGCTTCTCGCCGGGGAGCTGTTTTTT.